Following are 4 T cell receptor beta chains from one sample sequenced in a study of blood T cells in healthy people across ages. Using a J-beta primer mix together with a sample-barcoded 5' primer, a second PCR was run for about 7 to 12 cycles. TCRdb redid the calling of the 5' RACE reads with MiXCR, one entry per CDR3 protein. The table has some 760,000 distinct CDR3 sequences, around 25% seen once. Separately, the same data were catalogued under a study of T cells of mothers and their children.

Source material: blood. These receptors came from a boy aged 5 to 17 in good health.

The J gene is TRBJ2-1, the V gene TRBV7-9; D remains unclear. V gave up 5 bases and J gave up 6 bases, with 11 bases separating them. The germline CDR1 and CDR2 sequences are SEHNR and FQNEAQ (reference sequence). This CDR3 region has 13 residues. CDR3 DNA: TGTGCCAGCAGCACCCGAAGGGTCAATGAGCAGTTCTTC. Its protein product is CASSTRRVNEQFF.

The V and J genes are TRBV6-5 and TRBJ2-5; 7 positions match TRBD2. CDR1 is MNHEY and CDR2 is SVGAGI in the germline V gene. The V segment lost 2 bases and the J segment 3 bases; nucleotides outside the gene matches: 6. The CDR3 runs to 15 residues. CDR3 sequence: CASSYTLAAKETQYF. The DNA of the CDR3 is TGTGCCAGCAGTTACACTCTAGCGGCGAAAGAGACCCAGTACTTC.

This CDR3 reads CASSLRDNQPQHF. CDR3 DNA sequence: TGCGCCAGCAGCCTTCGGGACAATCAGCCCCAGCATTTT. The chain carries TRBV4-1 and TRBJ1-5; D is undetermined. Germline CDR1 and CDR2: MGHRA and YSYEKL. This CDR3 region has 13 residues. V dropped 4 bases and J dropped 3 bases, with 7 bases sitting between them.

The J gene is TRBJ2-2, the V gene TRBV9; maybe TRBD2 (6 bases). V shed 0 bases and J shed 6 bases, with 6 bases lying between them. The CDR3 runs 13 residues. CDR1 SGDLS and CDR2 YYNGEE come from the germline V gene. The chain's CDR3 is CASSVGGAGELFF. In DNA, the CDR3 is TGTGCCAGCAGCGTAGGGGGGGCCGGGGAGCTGTTTTTT. Based on the CDR3 plus reference TRBV9 and TRBJ2-2, the full variable domain is DSGVTQTPKHLITATGQRVTLRCSPRSGDLSVYWYQQSLDQGLQFLIQYYNGEERAKGNILERFSAQQFPDLHSELNLSSLELGDSALYFCASSVGGAGELFFGEGSRLTVL.